This entry features one T cell receptor beta chain sequence. The data are from a study of T-cell memory formation after mild COVID-19. Study information: Largely donor-specific TCR clusters were found.

Germline V gene data show CDR1 as DFQATT and CDR2 as SNEGSKA (reference sequence). V lost 1 base and J lost 3, with 10 bases in between. There are 13 residues in the CDR3. TCRdb processed the 5' RACE reads anew with MiXCR; each CDR3 protein has one entry. There are around 370,000 distinct CDR3 sequences in the sample; roughly 21% occur only once, and around 12% lies in the top ten. The TCR was taken from an adult woman who had mild COVID-19 (a few samples of this study predate the infection). Cell type and time point are not known. This sequence joins TRBV20-1 and TRBJ2-7, with D unresolved. Material for sequencing was PBMCs or a T cell subset sorted from them (not recorded which). The CDR3 coding sequence is TGCAGTGCTAGAGTTGACCGCTACTACGAGCAGTACTTC. This encodes CSARVDRYYEQYF.